This record covers a single TCR beta chain. Authors' processing steps: Amplification of reference gene primers was used by the study to estimate nucleated cell counts. Repertoires were generated with immunoSEQ multiplex PCR, while TCRdb's copy carries only in-frame clones and drops some. The DNA gave D and trimming, while V, J and clone size come from that table. The sample consists of 250,000 to 300,000 clones, around 88% of them appearing once. The CDR3 totals 17 residues. J was trimmed by 4 bases and V by 3 bases; bases with no gene match: 8. Germline V gene lookup returns CDR1 MNHNS and CDR2 SASEGT. The record originates from a study of blood T cell repertoires in COVID-19. Study-level background: Sites in the United States, Italy and Spain provided acute and convalescent COVID-19 samples. In each case, the material was cDNA or gDNA derived from T cells, B-cell-depleted T cells, or PBMCs.

The sequencing sample was made of peripheral blood. The chain joins TRBV6-1 to TRBJ2-1; 11 bases agree with TRBD2. This clonotype was sampled from a man aged 40-49 years with acute or convalescent COVID-19. CDR3 bases: TGTGCCAGCAGTGAGAGGGTAGCGGGGGGGATGTACAATGAGCAGTTCTTC. Protein sequence: CASSERVAGGMYNEQFF.